The 10 T cell receptor beta chains reported below all come from one sample, sequenced in a study of CXCR3-negative and CXCR3-positive naive CD8 T cells. The TRB libraries of cDNA were built by UMI-labeled 5' RACE. One entry per CDR3 protein, without DNA, is what TCRdb gives after re-calling the 5' RACE reads. The listing contains 100,000 to 150,000 distinct CDR3 sequences. The sequencing input was naive CXCR3- CD8+ T cells from blood. Subset in this sample: CD45RO-CCR7+CD27+CD95- naive CD8+ T cells lacking CXCR3 (TNR3-). These receptors came from a human donor in good health. Some clones in this sample may be carry-over from other donors' samples.

The chain has TRBV15 and TRBJ1-3. This CDR3 has 13 residues. Germline CDR1 reads LNHNV; CDR2 reads YYDKDF (reference sequence). The CDR3 region is CATSRETGNTIYF.

The chain is built from TRBV20-1 and TRBJ2-4; TCRdb indicates TRBD2, and absent DNA this call remains unverified. CDR3 length equals 14 residues. CDR1 and CDR2 from the germline V gene are DFQATT and SNEGSKA (reference sequence). This chain's CDR3 is CSARDAGAENIQYF.

The chain carries TRBV6-2 or TRBV6-3 and TRBJ1-2; TCRdb's D call, TRBD1, is unchecked because there is no DNA. This CDR3 spans 16 amino acids. Looked up from germline, CDR1 is MNHEY and CDR2 is SVGEGT. CDR3 region: CASSPVTENSADGHTF.

The chain recombines TRBV20-1 with TRBJ2-7; the TCRdb D gene call, TRBD2, has no DNA to confirm it. Germline V gene lookup returns CDR1 DFQATT and CDR2 SNEGSKA (reference sequence). The CDR3 extends over 18 amino acids. This CDR3 is CSVRVPGLAGGPSYEQYF.

The rearrangement joins TRBV15 to TRBJ2-3; there is no DNA to check the TCRdb D call of TRBD1. The CDR3 spans 16 residues. Germline CDR1 LNHNV, CDR2 YYDKDF (reference sequence). CDR3 protein: CATSRDRRGEWDTQYF.

V gene TRBV29-1 combines with J gene TRBJ2-2. The CDR3 is 13 amino acids. Germline values: CDR1 SQVTM, CDR2 ANQGSEA. The CDR3 protein is CSVVSVNTGELFF.

The chain links TRBV7-2 to TRBJ2-1. This CDR3 is 12 amino acids long. The germline CDR1 and CDR2 sequences are SGHTA and FQGNSA. The chain's CDR3 is CASSQIGGEQFF.

This chain links TRBV10-3 with TRBJ1-5; TCRdb's D call, TRBD1, is unchecked because there is no DNA. This CDR3 comprises 15 residues. The germline V gene encodes CDR1 ENHRY and CDR2 SYGVKD. This CDR3 reads CAISEDRGSNQPQHF.

V and J are TRBV4-1 and TRBJ1-4. Germline V gives CDR1 MGHRA, CDR2 YSYEKL. The CDR3 consists of 15 residues. CDR3 region: CASSRTVATNEKLFF.

This sequence joins TRBV5-6 and TRBJ2-1. The CDR3 is 12 amino acids. Germline CDR1 and CDR2: SGHDT and YYEEEE. This CDR3 reads CASSPTWGEQFF.